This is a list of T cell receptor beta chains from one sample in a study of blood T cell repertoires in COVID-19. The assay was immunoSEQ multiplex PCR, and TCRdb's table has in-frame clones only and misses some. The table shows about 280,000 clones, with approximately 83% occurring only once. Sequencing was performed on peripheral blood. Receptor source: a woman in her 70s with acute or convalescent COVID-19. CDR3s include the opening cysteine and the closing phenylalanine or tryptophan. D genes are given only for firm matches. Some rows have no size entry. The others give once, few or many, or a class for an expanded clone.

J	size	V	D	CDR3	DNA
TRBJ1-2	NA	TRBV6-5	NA	CASSFTGLYGYTF	TGTGCCAGCAGTTTCACAGGGCTCTATGGCTACACCTTC
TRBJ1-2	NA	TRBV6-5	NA	CASNGQWGGYTF	TGTGCCAGCAATGGACAGTGGGGAGGCTACACCTTC
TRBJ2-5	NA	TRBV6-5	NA	CASSTFLLALETQYF	TGTGCCAGCAGCACCTTCCTCCTAGCTTTGGAGACCCAGTACTTC
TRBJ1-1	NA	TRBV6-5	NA	CASSSSPWRTEAFF	TGTGCCAGCAGTTCGTCCCCTTGGAGGACTGAAGCTTTCTTT
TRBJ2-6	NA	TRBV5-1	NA	CASSLRSAAANVLTF	TGCGCCAGCAGCCTCAGGTCAGCGGCGGCCAACGTCCTGACTTTC
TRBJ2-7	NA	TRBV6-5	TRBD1	CASRTGVDYEQYF	TGTGCCAGCAGGACAGGGGTCGACTACGAGCAGTACTTC
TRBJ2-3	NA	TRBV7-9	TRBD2	CASSARLAGGGGTDTQYF	TGTGCCAGCAGCGCCCGACTAGCGGGGGGGGGAGGCACAGATACGCAGTATTTT
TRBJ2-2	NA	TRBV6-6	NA	CASSPVRANTGELFF	TGTGCCAGCAGTCCCGTTCGGGCGAACACCGGGGAGCTGTTTTTT
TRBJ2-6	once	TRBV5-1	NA	CASSQQVAGANVLTF	TGCGCCAGCAGCCAACAGGTCGCGGGGGCCAACGTCCTGACTTTC
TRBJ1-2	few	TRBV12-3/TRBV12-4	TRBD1	CASTARDRGYTF	TGTGCCAGCACCGCCCGGGACAGAGGCTACACCTTC
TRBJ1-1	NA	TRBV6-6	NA	CASVNRENTEAFF	TGTGCCAGCGTAAACAGGGAGAATACTGAAGCTTTCTTT
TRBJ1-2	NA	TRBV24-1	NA	CATSDDRPYGYTF	TGTGCCACCAGCGATGACAGGCCATATGGCTACACCTTC
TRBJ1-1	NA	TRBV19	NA	CASSTGGGGSREAFF	TGTGCCAGTAGTACCGGAGGGGGGGGGTCCCGTGAAGCTTTCTTT
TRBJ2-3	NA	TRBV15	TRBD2	CATRGTSSASGVGDTQYF	TGTGCCACCAGAGGGACGTCGTCGGCTAGCGGGGTTGGAGATACGCAGTATTTT
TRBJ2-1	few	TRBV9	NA	CASSVEEGTYNEQFF	TGTGCCAGCAGCGTAGAGGAGGGGACCTACAATGAGCAGTTCTTC
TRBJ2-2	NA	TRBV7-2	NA	CASSLALASRRTGELFF	TGTGCCAGCAGCTTAGCGCTGGCCAGCCGGAGAACCGGGGAGCTGTTTTTT
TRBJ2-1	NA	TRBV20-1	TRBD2	CSASDRLAGGWSEQFF	TGCAGTGCTAGTGACCGACTAGCGGGGGGCTGGAGTGAGCAGTTCTTC
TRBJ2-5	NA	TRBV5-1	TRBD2	CASSWTPSGTQETQYF	TGCGCCAGCAGCTGGACCCCTAGCGGGACCCAAGAGACCCAGTACTTC
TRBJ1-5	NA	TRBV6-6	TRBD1	CASSPGTGGYSNQPQHF	TGTGCCAGCAGTCCCGGGACAGGGGGTTATAGCAATCAGCCCCAGCATTTT
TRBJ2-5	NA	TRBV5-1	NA	CASSLELTGMQGGTQYF	TGCGCCAGCAGCTTGGAATTAACCGGGATGCAGGGGGGGACCCAGTACTTC
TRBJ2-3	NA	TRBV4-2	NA	CASSQEAPGVGLGTDTQYF	TGTGCCAGCAGCCAAGAGGCCCCTGGCGTGGGCCTTGGCACAGATACGCAGTATTTT
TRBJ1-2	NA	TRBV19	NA	CASSIGGPYGYTF	TGTGCCAGTAGTATAGGCGGGCCTTATGGCTACACCTTC
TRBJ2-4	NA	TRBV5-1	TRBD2	CASSLPGGGNIQYF	TGCGCCAGCAGCCTTCCGGGGGGAGGGAACATTCAGTACTTC
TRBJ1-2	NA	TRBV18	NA	CASSRGFSNGYTF	TGTGCCAGCTCACGAGGCTTCTCTAATGGCTACACCTTC
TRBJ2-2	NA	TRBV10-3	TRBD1	CAISESRTGGTGELFF	TGTGCCATCAGTGAGTCCCGGACAGGGGGCACCGGGGAGCTGTTTTTT